A single sample is the source of the 20 T cell receptor beta chains below, sequenced in a study of blood T cell repertoires in COVID-19. Clones were sequenced by immunoSEQ multiplex PCR, and TCRdb holds only the in-frame ones, with some missing. This sample has about 190,000 clones, with about 85% found just once. Sequencing was carried out using peripheral blood. The receptors were gathered from a woman aged 30 to 39 with active or convalescent COVID-19.

The V call is TRBV7-9, the J call TRBJ2-7; 7 bases are shared with TRBD1. Germline CDR1 SEHNR, CDR2 FQNEAQ (reference sequence). The CDR3 has 14 residues. The junction had 4 bases not matched to a gene; V was cut back by 2 bases and J by 3 bases. CDR3 DNA sequence: TGTGCCAGCAGCTTATCGGGACAGAACTACGAGCAGTACTTC. It is translated as CASSLSGQNYEQYF.

The chain links TRBV28 to TRBJ2-7; 8 bases are shared with TRBD2. CDR1 and CDR2 from the germline V gene are MDHEN and SYDVKM. V trimming: 6 bases; J trimming: 3 bases; junction bases outside the gene matches: 16. There are 17 residues in the CDR3. CDR3 nucleotides: TGTGCCAGCAGCCTCTCTCGCCGGAGAGCGGGAGACTACGAGCAGTACTTC. This translates into CASSLSRRRAGDYEQYF.

This clone was observed a few times. This sequence joins TRBV2 and TRBJ1-4; a possible D gene is TRBD1 (6 bases). The V end was cut by 6 bases, the J end by 13 bases, with 18 bases between. This CDR3 has 13 residues. The V gene's germline CDR1 is SNHLY and CDR2 FYNNEI. The CDR3, as DNA: TGTGCCAGCAGGCCAAACAGGGAAGCTTCACTGTTTTTT. This translates into CASRPNREASLFF.

This rearrangement joins TRBV11-2 to TRBJ2-6, with 13 bases identical to TRBD2. This CDR3 has 18 residues. V dropped 1 base and J dropped 0; count of bases not matched to a gene: 0. The germline CDR1 and CDR2 sequences are SGHAT and FQNNGV. CDR3 residues: CASSLGTSGSSGANVLTF. The CDR3 DNA reads as TGTGCCAGCAGCTTAGGGACTAGCGGGAGCTCTGGGGCCAACGTCCTGACTTTC.

This chain uses TRBV7-9 with TRBJ2-5, with unresolved D. CDR3 size: 14 residues. V was trimmed by 3 bases and J by 3 bases, leaving 11 bases between them. Germline loops: CDR1 SEHNR, CDR2 FQNEAQ (reference sequence). DNA of the CDR3: TGTGCCAGCAGCTTCTTACTGGAGAAAGAGACCCAGTACTTC. This codes for CASSFLLEKETQYF.

At least ten counts were recorded for this clone. The chain joins TRBV27 to TRBJ2-3; 8 positions match TRBD2. The CDR3 spans 15 residues. Germline V gives CDR1 MNHEY, CDR2 SMNVEV (reference sequence). The junction had 7 bases not matched to a gene; V was cut back by 2 bases and J by 6 bases. The CDR3 DNA reads as TGTGCCAGCAGTTTAGGGACTAGTTGGGCTGATACGCAGTATTTT. Residues: CASSLGTSWADTQYF.

V is TRBV28 and J is TRBJ2-5, with D tentatively TRBD2 (6 bases). CDR1 and CDR2 (germline): MDHEN, SYDVKM. The CDR3 is 12 residues long. V gave up 6 bases and J gave up 5 bases, with 10 bases separating them. The DNA for the CDR3 is TGTGCCAGCAGAGAGGGGAGGGAGACCCAGTACTTC. Amino acid sequence: CASREGRETQYF.

The rearrangement joins TRBV6-5 to TRBJ1-5; 7 nucleotides align to TRBD1. This CDR3 region has 14 residues. Germline V CDR1 and CDR2: MNHEY, SVGAGI. The CDR3 DNA reads as TGTGCAAGCGGACGGGACAGTAATAGTCAGCCCCAGCATTTT. Amino acid sequence: CASGRDSNSQPQHF.

This clone was observed a single time. This chain links TRBV9 with TRBJ2-2; D uncertain. The V gene's germline CDR1 is SGDLS and CDR2 YYNGEE. This CDR3 has 15 amino acids. V lost 4 bases and J 0 bases, leaving 10 bases between the germline ends. The CDR3 sequence is CASSPTGANTGELFF. The CDR3 nucleotides are TGTGCCAGCAGCCCGACTGGCGCGAACACCGGGGAGCTGTTTTTT.

By share, this clone ranks as medium-sized. The rearrangement uses TRBV7-8 and TRBJ2-4; 7 nucleotides line up with TRBD2. Germline lookup yields CDR1 SGHVS and CDR2 FQNEAQ. V trimming: 4 bases; J trimming: 7 bases; junction bases outside the gene matches: 4. The CDR3 consists of 13 residues. The CDR3 sequence: CASSSHGGNIQYF. The CDR3, as DNA: TGTGCCAGCAGCTCCCACGGGGGGAACATTCAGTACTTC.

The rearrangement joins TRBV15 to TRBJ2-3, with 13 nucleotides matching TRBD2. The V gene end was trimmed by 3 bases and the J gene end by 0 bases; junction bases not matched to a gene: 6. Per the germline V gene, CDR1 is LNHNV and CDR2 is YYDKDF (reference sequence). The CDR3 has 18 residues. CDR3 nucleotide sequence: TGTGCCACCAGCAGGGTTACTAGCGGGAGGGTCAGCACAGATACGCAGTATTTT. As protein: CATSRVTSGRVSTDTQYF.

This clone was counted once. V gene TRBV30 combines with J gene TRBJ2-3; 14 nucleotides agree with TRBD2. There are 15 residues in the CDR3. Germline V lookup: CDR1 GTSNPN, CDR2 SVGIG (reference sequence). V was clipped by 8 bases and J by 2 bases; unmatched bases: 6. CDR3 sequence: CALRTSGRITDTQYF. The CDR3 nucleotides are TGTGCCCTGCGGACTAGCGGGAGGATCACAGATACGCAGTATTTT.

The chain has TRBV5-6 and TRBJ2-5; D not certain. The CDR3 contains 16 residues. Between the trimmed V and J ends, which lost 0 bases and 0 bases, there was a span of 12 bases. Germline CDR1 and CDR2: SGHDT and YYEEEE. CDR3 nucleotides: TGTGCCAGCAGCTTGGTATCTAGGCAGTACCAAGAGACCCAGTACTTC. As protein: CASSLVSRQYQETQYF.

The CDR3 DNA follows: TGTGCCAGCTACATCCCCTACGAGCAGTACTTC. It encodes CASYIPYEQYF. The J gene is TRBJ2-7, the V gene TRBV25-1, with D hard to call. From germline, CDR1 is MGHDK and CDR2 SYGVNS. V lost 8 bases, J lost 2 bases, and 7 bases lay in between. This CDR3 has 11 amino acids.

The J gene is TRBJ1-2, the V gene TRBV7-9, with 7 bases aligning to TRBD1. CDR1 is SEHNR and CDR2 is FQNEAQ in the germline V gene (reference sequence). This CDR3 is built from 13 residues. Trimming cost V 4 bases and J 2 bases; bases outside gene matches: 1. The CDR3: CASSSTGNYGYTF. The CDR3 coding sequence is TGTGCCAGCAGCTCGACAGGGAACTATGGCTACACCTTC.

This clone was counted a few times. The genes are TRBV14 and TRBJ2-7; TRBD2 agrees at 11 bases. The CDR3 covers 15 residues. After removal of 0 bases from V and 2 bases from J, the junction contained 0 bases not matched to a gene. Germline V lookup: CDR1 SGHDN, CDR2 FVKESK. CDR3 DNA sequence: TGTGCCAGCAGCCAAGAGGGACTAGCGGCCTACGAGCAGTACTTC. Its translation is CASSQEGLAAYEQYF.

The rearrangement uses TRBV7-6 and TRBJ1-1, with TRBD1 matching over 7 bases. CDR3 length: 16 amino acids. CDR1 and CDR2 from the germline V gene are SGHVS and FNYEAQ. V was clipped by 0 bases and J by 1 base; unmatched bases: 5. The CDR3, as DNA: TGTGCCAGCAGCTTAGCAAGCCCAGGGGGGAACACTGAAGCTTTCTTT. This gives the protein CASSLASPGGNTEAFF.

V usage is TRBV27 and J usage is TRBJ2-1; a weak D match, TRBD2 (5 bases). The CDR3 sequence is 15 residues long. Per the germline V gene, CDR1 is MNHEY and CDR2 is SMNVEV (reference sequence). Deletions cut 0 bases from V and 2 bases from J, with 8 bases between. CDR3 bases: TGTGCCAGCAGTTTATCTCTAGCACCCTACAATGAGCAGTTCTTC. Translated, it gives CASSLSLAPYNEQFF.

The chain joins TRBV5-8 to TRBJ2-5, with 10 bases fitting TRBD1. After removal of 4 bases from V and 3 bases from J, the junction contained 6 bases not matched to a gene. Germline V gene lookup returns CDR1 SGHTS and CDR2 YDEGEE. This CDR3 comprises 15 residues. DNA for the CDR3: TGTGCCAGCAGCGCCGCCGGGACAGGGGAAGAGACCCAGTACTTC. Translating gives CASSAAGTGEETQYF.

The rearrangement joins TRBV7-9 to TRBJ2-7, with 12 bases identical to TRBD2. From germline, CDR1 is SEHNR and CDR2 FQNEAQ (reference sequence). Germline trimming cut 4 bases from V and 2 bases from J; bases unmatched to any gene: 9. The CDR3 has 17 amino acids. CDR3 nucleotide sequence: TGTGCCAGCAGCTCCCCCCCCTCTAGCGGGAGGGCCTACGAGCAGTACTTC. Amino acid sequence: CASSSPPSSGRAYEQYF.